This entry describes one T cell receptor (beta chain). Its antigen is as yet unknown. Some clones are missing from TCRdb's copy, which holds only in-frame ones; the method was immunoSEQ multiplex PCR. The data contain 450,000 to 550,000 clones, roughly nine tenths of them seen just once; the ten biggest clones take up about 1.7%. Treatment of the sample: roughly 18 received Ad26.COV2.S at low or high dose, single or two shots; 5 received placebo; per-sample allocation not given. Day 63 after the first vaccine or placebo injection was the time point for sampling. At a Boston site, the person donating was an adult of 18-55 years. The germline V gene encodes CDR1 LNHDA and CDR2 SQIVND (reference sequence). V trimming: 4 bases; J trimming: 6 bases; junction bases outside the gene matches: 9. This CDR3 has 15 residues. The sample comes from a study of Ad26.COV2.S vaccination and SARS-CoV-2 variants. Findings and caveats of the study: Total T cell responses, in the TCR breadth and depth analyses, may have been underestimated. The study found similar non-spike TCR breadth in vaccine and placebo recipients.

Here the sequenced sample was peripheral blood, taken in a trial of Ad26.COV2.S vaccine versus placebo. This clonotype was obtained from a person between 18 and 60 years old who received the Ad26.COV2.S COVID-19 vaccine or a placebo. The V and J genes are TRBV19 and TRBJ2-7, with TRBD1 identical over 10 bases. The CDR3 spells CASSKAGTGDFEQYF. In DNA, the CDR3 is TGTGCCAGTAGTAAGGCCGGGACAGGGGACTTCGAGCAGTACTTC.